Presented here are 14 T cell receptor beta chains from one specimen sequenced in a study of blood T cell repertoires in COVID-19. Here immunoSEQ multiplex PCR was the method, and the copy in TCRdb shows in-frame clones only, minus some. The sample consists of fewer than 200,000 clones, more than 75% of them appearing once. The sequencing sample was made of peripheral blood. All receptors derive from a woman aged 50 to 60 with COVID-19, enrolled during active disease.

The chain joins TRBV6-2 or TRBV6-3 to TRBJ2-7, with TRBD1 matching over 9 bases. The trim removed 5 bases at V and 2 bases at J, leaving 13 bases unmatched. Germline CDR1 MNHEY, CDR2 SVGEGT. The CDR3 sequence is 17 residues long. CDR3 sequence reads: CASSKPSLGQGTYEQYF. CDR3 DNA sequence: TGTGCCAGCAGTAAACCATCTTTGGGACAGGGAACCTACGAGCAGTACTTC.

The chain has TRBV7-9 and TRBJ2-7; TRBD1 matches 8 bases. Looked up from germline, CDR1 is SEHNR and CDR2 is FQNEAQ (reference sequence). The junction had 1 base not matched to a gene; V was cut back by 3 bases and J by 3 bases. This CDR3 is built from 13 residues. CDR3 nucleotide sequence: TGTGCCAGCAGCTTCGACAGGGGCTACGAGCAGTACTTC. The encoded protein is CASSFDRGYEQYF. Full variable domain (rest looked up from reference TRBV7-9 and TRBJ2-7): DTGVSQNPRHKITKRGQNVTFRCDPISEHNRLYWYRQTLGQGPEFLTYFQNEAQLEKSRLLSDRFSAERPKGSFSTLEIQRTEQGDSAMYLCASSFDRGYEQYFGPGTRLTVT.

The CDR3 loop is CASSLSGVQGQFF. In nucleotides, the CDR3 is TGTGCCAGCAGCTTGTCGGGGGTGCAGGGGCAGTTCTTC. This chain uses TRBV7-9 with TRBJ2-1; weak D call: TRBD2 (6 bases). The CDR3 is made up of 13 amino acids. The V end was cut by 3 bases, the J end by 12 bases, with 15 bases between. The germline V gene encodes CDR1 SEHNR and CDR2 FQNEAQ (reference sequence). Drawing the rest from reference TRBV7-9 and TRBJ2-1, the complete variable domain is DTGVSQNPRHKITKRGQNVTFRCDPISEHNRLYWYRQTLGQGPEFLTYFQNEAQLEKSRLLSDRFSAERPKGSFSTLEIQRTEQGDSAMYLCASSLSGVQGQFFGPGTRLTVL.

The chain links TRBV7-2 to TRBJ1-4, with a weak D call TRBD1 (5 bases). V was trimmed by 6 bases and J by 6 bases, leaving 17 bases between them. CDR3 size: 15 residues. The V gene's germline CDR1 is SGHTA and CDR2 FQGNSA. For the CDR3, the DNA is TGTGCCAGCAGTAGACGACCCGCGGGGGATGAAAAACTGTTTTTT. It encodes CASSRRPAGDEKLFF.

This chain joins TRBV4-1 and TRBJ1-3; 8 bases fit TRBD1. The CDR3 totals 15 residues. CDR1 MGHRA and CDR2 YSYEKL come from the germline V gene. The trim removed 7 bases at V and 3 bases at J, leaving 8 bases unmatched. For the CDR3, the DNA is TGCGCCAGCAAAACCCGGACAGGGAATGGAAACACCATATATTTT. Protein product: CASKTRTGNGNTIYF.

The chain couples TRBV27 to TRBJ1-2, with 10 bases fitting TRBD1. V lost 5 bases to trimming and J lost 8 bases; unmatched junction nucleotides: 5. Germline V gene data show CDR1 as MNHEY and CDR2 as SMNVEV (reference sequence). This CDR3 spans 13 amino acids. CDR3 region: CASSLGTGVGYTF. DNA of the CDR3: TGTGCCAGCAGTCTCGGGACAGGGGTAGGCTACACCTTC.

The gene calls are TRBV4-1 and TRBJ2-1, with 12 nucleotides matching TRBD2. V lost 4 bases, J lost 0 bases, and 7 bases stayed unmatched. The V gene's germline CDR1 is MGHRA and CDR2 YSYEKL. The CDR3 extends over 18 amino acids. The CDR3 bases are TGCGCCAGCAGCCGCGGACTAGCGGGGCTATACTCCTACAATGAGCAGTTCTTC. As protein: CASSRGLAGLYSYNEQFF.

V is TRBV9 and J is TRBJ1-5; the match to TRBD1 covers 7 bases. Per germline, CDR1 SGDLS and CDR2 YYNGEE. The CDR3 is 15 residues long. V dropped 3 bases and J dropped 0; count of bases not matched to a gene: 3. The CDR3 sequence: CASSGRGDSNQPQHF. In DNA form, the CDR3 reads TGTGCCAGCAGCGGCAGGGGGGATAGCAATCAGCCCCAGCATTTT.

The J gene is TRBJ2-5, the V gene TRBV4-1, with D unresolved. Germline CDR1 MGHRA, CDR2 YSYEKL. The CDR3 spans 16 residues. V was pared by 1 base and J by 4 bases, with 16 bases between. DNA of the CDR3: TGCGCCAGCAGCCAAGTACCGACTCCTTTGGGAGAGACCCAGTACTTC. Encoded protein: CASSQVPTPLGETQYF.

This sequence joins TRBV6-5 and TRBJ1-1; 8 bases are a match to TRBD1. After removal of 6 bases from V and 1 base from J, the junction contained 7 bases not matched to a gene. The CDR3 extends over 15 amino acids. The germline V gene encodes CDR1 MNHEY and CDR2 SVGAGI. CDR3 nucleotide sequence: TGTGCCAGCAGGGACAGGGATTGGGGGAACACTGAAGCTTTCTTT. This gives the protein CASRDRDWGNTEAFF.

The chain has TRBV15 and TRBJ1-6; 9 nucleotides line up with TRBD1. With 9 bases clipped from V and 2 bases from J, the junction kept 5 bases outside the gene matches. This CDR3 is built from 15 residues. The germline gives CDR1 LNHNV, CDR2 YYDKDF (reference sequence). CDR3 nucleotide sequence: TGTGCCACGACACAGGGGGCAGCCTATAATTCACCCCTCCACTTT. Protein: CATTQGAAYNSPLHF. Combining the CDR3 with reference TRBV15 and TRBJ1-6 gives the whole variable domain DAMVIQNPRYQVTQFGKPVTLSCSQTLNHNVMYWYQQKSSQAPKLLFHYYDKDFNNEADTPDNFQSRRPNTSFCFLDIRSPGLGDTAMYLCATTQGAAYNSPLHFGNGTRLTVT.

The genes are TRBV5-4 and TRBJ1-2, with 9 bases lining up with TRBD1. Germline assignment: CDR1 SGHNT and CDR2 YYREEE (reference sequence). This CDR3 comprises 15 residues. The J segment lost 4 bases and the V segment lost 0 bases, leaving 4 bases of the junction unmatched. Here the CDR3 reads CASSLETGGFYGYTF. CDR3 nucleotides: TGTGCCAGCAGCTTGGAAACAGGGGGCTTCTATGGCTACACCTTC.

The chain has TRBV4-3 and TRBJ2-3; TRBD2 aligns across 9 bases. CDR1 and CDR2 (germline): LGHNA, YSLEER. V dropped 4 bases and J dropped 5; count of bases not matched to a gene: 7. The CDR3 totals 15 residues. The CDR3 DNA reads TGCGCCAGCAGCCCTCGCGGGGGGGCGGAAGATACGCAGTATTTT. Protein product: CASSPRGGAEDTQYF.

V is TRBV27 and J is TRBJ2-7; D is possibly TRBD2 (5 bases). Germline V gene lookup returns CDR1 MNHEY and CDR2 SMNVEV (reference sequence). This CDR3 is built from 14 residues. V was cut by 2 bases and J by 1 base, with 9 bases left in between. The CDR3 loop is CASSLKGGSYEQYF. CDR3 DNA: TGTGCCAGCAGTTTAAAGGGCGGGTCCTACGAGCAGTACTTC.